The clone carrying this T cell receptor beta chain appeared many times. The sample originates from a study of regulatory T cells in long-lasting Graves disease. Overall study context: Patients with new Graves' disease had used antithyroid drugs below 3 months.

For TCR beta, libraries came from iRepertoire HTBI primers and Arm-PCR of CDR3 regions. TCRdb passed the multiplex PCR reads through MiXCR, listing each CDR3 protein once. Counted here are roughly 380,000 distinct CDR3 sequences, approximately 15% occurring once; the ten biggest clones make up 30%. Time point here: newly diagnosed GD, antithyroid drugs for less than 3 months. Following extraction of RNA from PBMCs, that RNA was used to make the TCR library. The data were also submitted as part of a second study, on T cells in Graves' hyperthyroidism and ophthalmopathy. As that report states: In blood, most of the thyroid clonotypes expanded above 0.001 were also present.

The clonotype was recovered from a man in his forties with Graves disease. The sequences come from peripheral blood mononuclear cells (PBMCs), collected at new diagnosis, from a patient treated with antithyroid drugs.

The CDR3 is CSVPHGTGGTEAFF. For the CDR3, the DNA is TGCAGCGTCCCCCACGGGACAGGGGGCACTGAAGCTTTCTTT. The gene calls are TRBV29-1 and TRBJ1-1; TRBD1 matches 11 bases. Unmatched junction bases numbered 7, after V lost 6 bases and J lost 4 bases. The CDR3 is made up of 14 amino acids. CDR1 and CDR2 (germline): SQVTM, ANQGSEA. The variable domain in full, with the rest retrieved from reference TRBV29-1 and TRBJ1-1, is SAVISQKPSRDICQRGTSLTIQCQVDSQVTMMFWYRQQPGQSLTLIATANQGSEATYESGFVIDKFPISRPNLTFSTLTVSNMSPEDSSIYLCSVPHGTGGTEAFFGQGTRLTVV.